This TCR beta chain was sequenced during a study of CD8 T cells in ankylosing spondylitis. Points from the study as a whole: One TCR beta motif, made up of 7 or 8 highly homologous variants, appeared characteristic of ankylosing spondylitis blood.

TCRdb recomputed calls from the 5' RACE reads with MiXCR, one row per CDR3 protein. The sample lists 350,000 to 450,000 distinct CDR3 sequences, roughly 25% seen once, with about 0.92% in the top ten. Per the germline V gene, CDR1 is LGHNA and CDR2 is YNFKEQ. The ends were cut back, 4 bases at V and 0 bases at J, with 15 bases in the middle. The CDR3 runs 17 residues. This clonotype has more than one count but fewer than ten. The antigen is not known. Sequencing input: blood, either unsorted or a sorted T cell fraction (not recorded which). This rearrangement joins TRBV4-2 to TRBJ2-2; D assignment may be TRBD1 or TRBD2 (6 bases each). The sequence came from a male donor with ankylosing spondylitis. CDR3: CASSRYGGGTNTGELFF. The DNA for the CDR3 is TGTGCCAGCAGCCGCTACGGGGGCGGGACGAACACCGGGGAGCTGTTTTTT.